What follows is one TCR beta chain and its context. The data were taken from a study of blood T cell repertoires in COVID-19. Looking at the study overall: COVID-19 samples collected from the United States, Italy and Spain covered acute and convalescent phases. PBMCs, B-cell-depleted T cells, or T cells were the source of the cDNA or gDNA that made up the material.

Original data processing: Reference gene primer amplification yielded estimated nucleated cell counts. TCRdb's table, derived via immunoSEQ multiplex PCR, lists solely in-frame clones and lacks some. The V and J calls and clone size were taken over from that table, and D and trimming were inferred from the DNA. The sample lists under 75,000 clones; about 86% were seen once. With 4 bases clipped from V and 5 bases from J, the junction kept 7 bases outside the gene matches. The germline V gene encodes CDR1 SEHNR and CDR2 FQNEAQ (reference sequence). The CDR3 sequence is 14 residues long. The chain carries TRBV7-9 and TRBJ2-7; 8 bases agree with TRBD1. This sequence originates from a human donor in a cohort sampled during active COVID-19. The specimen was peripheral blood. The CDR3 loop is CASSSGQVLDEQYF. The CDR3 DNA is TGTGCCAGCAGCTCGGGACAGGTTCTGGACGAGCAGTACTTC.